Listed below are T cell receptor beta chains from one sample, sequenced in a study of T-cell reconstitution after alpha-beta-depleted transplantation in children. MiXCR, applied by TCRdb to the PCR reads, yields one record per CDR3 protein. The table has a few hundred thousand distinct CDR3 sequences, 10% seen once. Sample: PBMCs from the stem cell graft donor, taken from the stem cell graft. The receptors shown here come from a human donor who donated a stem cell graft to a child with acute lymphoblastic leukemia. The conserved cysteine and the conserved F or W are not part of the CDR3 here.

j_gene: TRBJ2-3
v_gene: TRBV7-2
CDR3aa: ASSLRQGHLGTDTQY

j_gene: TRBJ2-7
v_gene: TRBV5-6
CDR3aa: ASSLGQTPYEQY

j_gene: TRBJ2-1
v_gene: TRBV20-1
CDR3aa: SGRTHTLRAPRYNEQF

j_gene: TRBJ1-1
v_gene: TRBV20-1
CDR3aa: SARLGLNTEAF

j_gene: TRBJ2-7
v_gene: TRBV5-1
CDR3aa: ASSLPSGRSYEQY

j_gene: TRBJ2-7
v_gene: TRBV7-9
CDR3aa: ASSLQGPGYEQY

j_gene: TRBJ2-1
v_gene: TRBV15
CDR3aa: ATSREISSYNEQF

j_gene: TRBJ2-1
v_gene: TRBV7-2
CDR3aa: ASSPLGVMSSYNEQF

j_gene: TRBJ2-1
v_gene: TRBV7-2
CDR3aa: ASSQPSGRARYEQF

j_gene: TRBJ2-2
v_gene: TRBV6-1
CDR3aa: ASRDRATGELF

j_gene: TRBJ2-5
v_gene: TRBV20-1
CDR3aa: SARRADRETQY

j_gene: TRBJ2-2
v_gene: TRBV5-1
CDR3aa: ACSLKSTGELF

j_gene: TRBJ1-1
v_gene: TRBV20-1
CDR3aa: SALHATAWAEAF

j_gene: TRBJ1-2
v_gene: TRBV7-2
CDR3aa: ASSLIHNYGYT

j_gene: TRBJ2-2
v_gene: TRBV3-1
CDR3aa: ASSQGRQPTGELF

j_gene: TRBJ1-4
v_gene: TRBV3-1
CDR3aa: ASSHAYSGTTNEKLF

j_gene: TRBJ2-1
v_gene: TRBV7-2
CDR3aa: ASSLVASHSEQF

j_gene: TRBJ1-2
v_gene: TRBV3-1
CDR3aa: ASSSRDPWRDGYT

j_gene: TRBJ2-5
v_gene: TRBV5-6
CDR3aa: ASSAGGARETQY